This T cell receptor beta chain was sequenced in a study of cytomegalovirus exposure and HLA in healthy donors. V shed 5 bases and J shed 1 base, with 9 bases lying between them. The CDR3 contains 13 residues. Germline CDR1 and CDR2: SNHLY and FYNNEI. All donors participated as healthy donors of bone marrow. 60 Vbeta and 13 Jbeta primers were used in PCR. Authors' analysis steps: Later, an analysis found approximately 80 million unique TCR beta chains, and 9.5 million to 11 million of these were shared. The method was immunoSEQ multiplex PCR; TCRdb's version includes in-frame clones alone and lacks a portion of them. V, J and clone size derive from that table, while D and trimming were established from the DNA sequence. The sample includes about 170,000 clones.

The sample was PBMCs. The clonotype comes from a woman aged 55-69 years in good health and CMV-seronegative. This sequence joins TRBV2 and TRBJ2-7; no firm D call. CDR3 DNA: TGTGCCAGCAGTCCGGGTCCTTCCTACGAGCAGTACTTC. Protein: CASSPGPSYEQYF.